The present TCR beta chain was sequenced within a study of blood T cell repertoires in COVID-19. In the original processing: Amplifying reference gene primers gave estimates of nucleated cell counts. Profiled with immunoSEQ multiplex PCR; TCRdb holds only in-frame clones, not every one. Clonal size and the V and J genes are those of that table, whereas D and trimming came from the DNA. The table has about 120,000 clones, under 80% seen once. Germline V gene data show CDR1 as SGDLS and CDR2 as YYNGEE. V was pared by 4 bases and J by 4 bases, with 8 bases of the junction left unmatched. CDR3 length equals 16 residues.

This TCR came from a man between 65 and 85 years old with acute or convalescent COVID-19. The sample was peripheral blood. The gene calls are TRBV9 and TRBJ2-7, with TRBD2 matching over 13 bases. The CDR3 nucleotides are TGTGCCAGCAGCTCGCAACTAGCGGGGGGGCTTTACGAGCAGTACTTC. Its translation: CASSSQLAGGLYEQYF.